These T cell receptor beta chains were read from a single sample in a study of blood T cells in healthy people across ages. MiXCR was run by TCRdb on the 5' RACE reads, yielding one entry per CDR3 protein. Of roughly 1.5 million distinct CDR3 sequences in the sample, around 40% were seen once. The specimen sequenced was blood. The receptors were gathered from a woman aged 18 to 35 in good health. CDR3s include the opening cysteine and the closing phenylalanine or tryptophan. A D gene is named only where the DNA matches it firmly. Part of the rows lack a size; the others show once, few, many or a class for expanded clones.

clone_size d_call j_call v_call cdr3_nt cdr3_aa
few TRBD1 TRBJ1-2 TRBV29-1 TGCAGCGTCCGGACAGGGCGGTATGGCTACACCTTC CSVRTGRYGYTF
few - TRBJ2-2 TRBV7-3 TGTGCCAGCAGCTTAAGAGGAGGTAGTACGAACACCGGGGAGCTGTTTTTT CASSLRGGSTNTGELFF
few TRBD1 TRBJ1-2 TRBV6-5 TGTGCCAGCAGACTGACAGGGGGTAACTATGGCTACACCTTC CASRLTGGNYGYTF
- - TRBJ2-1 TRBV11-2 TGTGCCAGCAGCTTAGATCGCCAGGGGACCTACAATGAGCAGTTCTTC CASSLDRQGTYNEQFF
- TRBD1 TRBJ1-2 TRBV5-1 TGCGCCAGCAGCCAGGACAGGGTTTTCTATGGCTACACCTTC CASSQDRVFYGYTF
- - TRBJ1-4 TRBV12-3/TRBV12-4 TGTGCCAGCAGTCAGGGACGGGGTACTGAAAAACTGTTTTTT CASSQGRGTEKLFF
- TRBD2 TRBJ2-1 TRBV20-1 TGCAGTGCTGGCAGACTAGCGGGAGAAGTTGAATACAATGAGCAGTTCTTC CSAGRLAGEVEYNEQFF
- TRBD2 TRBJ2-1 TRBV11-2 TGTGCCAGCAGCTTAGGCGCGGGAGTCTCCTACAATGAGCAGTTCTTC CASSLGAGVSYNEQFF
few - TRBJ1-2 TRBV7-9 TGTGCCAGCAGCTTAGCGGCAGGAGGGTCTGGCTACACCTTC CASSLAAGGSGYTF
- TRBD2 TRBJ2-1 TRBV4-1 TGCGCCAGCAGCCAAGTATTGGGACTAGCGGTTCCGGAGCAGTTCTTC CASSQVLGLAVPEQFF
- TRBD1 TRBJ1-6 TRBV27 TGTGCCAGCAGGGGACAGGGGTATAATTCACCCCTCCACTTT CASRGQGYNSPLHF
few - TRBJ2-7 TRBV2 TGTGCCAGCGAGGTCCTTACCTACGAGCAGTACTTC CASEVLTYEQYF
- TRBD1 TRBJ2-4 TRBV7-2 TGTGCCAGCAGCCCGGGGACAGCAAACATTCAGTACTTC CASSPGTANIQYF
- - TRBJ1-1 TRBV28 TGTGCCAGCAGTGTAACACAGGGAAGGGTGAACCCTGAAGCTTTCTTT CASSVTQGRVNPEAFF
- - TRBJ2-3 TRBV20-1 TGCAGTGCTAGAGATGGGGTAGCGTCTAGCACAGATACGCAGTATTTT CSARDGVASSTDTQYF
- - TRBJ2-4 TRBV20-1 TGCAGTGCTAGAAAGGAAAACATTCAGTACTTC CSARKENIQYF
- - TRBJ2-4 TRBV5-1 TGCGCCAGCAGCAACCGGGACACCTACAAAAACATTCAGTACTTC CASSNRDTYKNIQYF